This T cell receptor beta chain came from a study of monozygotic twins with inflammatory bowel disease. From the 5' RACE reads, TCRdb lists one entry per CDR3 protein and no DNA. The repertoire table contains about 420,000 distinct CDR3 sequences. The CDR3 is 12 residues long. Germline values: CDR1 SGDLS, CDR2 YYNGEE. The TCR comes from a human donor with ulcerative colitis or Crohn's disease, or a healthy co-twin of an affected twin (not recorded which). The chain couples TRBV9 to TRBJ2-1. Sequenced sample: blood. The CDR3 region is CASSVGRNEQFF.